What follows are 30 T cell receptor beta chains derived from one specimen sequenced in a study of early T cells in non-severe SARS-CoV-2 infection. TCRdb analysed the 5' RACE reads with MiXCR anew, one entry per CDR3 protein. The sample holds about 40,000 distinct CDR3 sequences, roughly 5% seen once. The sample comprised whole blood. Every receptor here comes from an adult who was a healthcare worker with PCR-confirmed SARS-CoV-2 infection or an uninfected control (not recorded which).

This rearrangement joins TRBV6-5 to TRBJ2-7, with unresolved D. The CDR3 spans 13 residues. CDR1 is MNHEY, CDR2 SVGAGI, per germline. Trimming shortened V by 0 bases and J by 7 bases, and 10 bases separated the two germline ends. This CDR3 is CASSYSMWGEQYF. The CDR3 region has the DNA TGTGCCAGCAGTTACTCGATGTGGGGAGAGCAGTACTTC.

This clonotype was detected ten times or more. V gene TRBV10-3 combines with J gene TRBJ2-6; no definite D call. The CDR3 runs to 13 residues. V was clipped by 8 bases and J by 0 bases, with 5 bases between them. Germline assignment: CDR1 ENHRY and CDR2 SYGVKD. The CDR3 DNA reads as TGTGCCATCGGCTTCTCTGGGGCCAACGTCCTGACTTTC. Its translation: CAIGFSGANVLTF.

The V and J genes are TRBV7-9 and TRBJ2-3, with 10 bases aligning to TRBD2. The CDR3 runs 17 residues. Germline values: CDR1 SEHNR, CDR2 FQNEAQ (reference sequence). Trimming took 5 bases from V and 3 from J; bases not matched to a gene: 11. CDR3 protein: CASSQRGAGGLTDTQYF. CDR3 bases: TGTGCCAGCAGCCAAAGGGGAGCGGGAGGGCTAACAGATACGCAGTATTTT.

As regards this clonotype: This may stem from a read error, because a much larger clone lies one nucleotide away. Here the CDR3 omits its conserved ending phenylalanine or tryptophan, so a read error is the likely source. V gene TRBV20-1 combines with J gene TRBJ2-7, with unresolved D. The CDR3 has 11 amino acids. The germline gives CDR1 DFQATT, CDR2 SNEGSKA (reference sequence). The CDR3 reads CAMVRDYEQYL. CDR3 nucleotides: TGCGCGATGGTAAGGGACTACGAGCAGTACCTC.

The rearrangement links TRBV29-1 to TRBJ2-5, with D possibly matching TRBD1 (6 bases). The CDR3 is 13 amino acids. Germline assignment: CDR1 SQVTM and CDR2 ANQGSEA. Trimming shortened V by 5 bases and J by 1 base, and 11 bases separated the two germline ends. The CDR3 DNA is TGCAGCGTTCGACAGGCCCCCCAAGAGACCCAGTACTTC. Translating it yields CSVRQAPQETQYF. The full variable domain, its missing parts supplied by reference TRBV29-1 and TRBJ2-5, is SAVISQKPSRDICQRGTSLTIQCQVDSQVTMMFWYRQQPGQSLTLIATANQGSEATYESGFVIDKFPISRPNLTFSTLTVSNMSPEDSSIYLCSVRQAPQETQYFGPGTRLLVL.

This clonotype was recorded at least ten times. CDR3 protein: CASSPDTNYGYTF. The CDR3 nucleotides read TGTGCCAGCAGCCCAGACACGAACTATGGCTACACCTTC. The chain employs TRBV2 and TRBJ1-2, with D uncertain. The CDR3 totals 13 residues. Germline assignment: CDR1 SNHLY and CDR2 FYNNEI. Between the trimmed V and J ends, which lost 6 bases and 2 bases, there was a span of 10 bases.

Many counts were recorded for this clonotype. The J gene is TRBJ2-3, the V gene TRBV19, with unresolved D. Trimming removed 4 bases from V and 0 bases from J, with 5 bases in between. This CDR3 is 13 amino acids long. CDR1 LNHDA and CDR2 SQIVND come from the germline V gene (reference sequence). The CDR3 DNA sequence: TGTGCCAGTAGTACTACTAGCACAGATACGCAGTATTTT. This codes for CASSTTSTDTQYF.

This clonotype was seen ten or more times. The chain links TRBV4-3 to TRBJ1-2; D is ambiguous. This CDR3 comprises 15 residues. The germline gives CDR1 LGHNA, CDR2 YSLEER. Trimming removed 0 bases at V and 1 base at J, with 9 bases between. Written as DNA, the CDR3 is TGCGCCAGCAGCCAAGACGGCTACTATAACTATGGCTACACCTTC. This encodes CASSQDGYYNYGYTF.

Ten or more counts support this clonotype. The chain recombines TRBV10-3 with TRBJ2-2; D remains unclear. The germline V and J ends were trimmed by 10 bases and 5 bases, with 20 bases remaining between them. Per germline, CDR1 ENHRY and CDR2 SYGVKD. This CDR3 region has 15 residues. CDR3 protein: CATAVAPAPTGELFF. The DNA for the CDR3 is TGTGCCACCGCGGTTGCCCCCGCCCCGACCGGGGAGCTGTTTTTT.

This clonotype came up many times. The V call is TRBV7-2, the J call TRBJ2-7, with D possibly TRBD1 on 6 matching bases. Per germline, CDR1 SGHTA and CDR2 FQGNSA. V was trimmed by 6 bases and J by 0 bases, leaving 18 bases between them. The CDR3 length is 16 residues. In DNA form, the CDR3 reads TGTGCCAGCAGTTATCGACGACAGGCCAGCTCCTACGAGCAGTACTTC. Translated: CASSYRRQASSYEQYF.

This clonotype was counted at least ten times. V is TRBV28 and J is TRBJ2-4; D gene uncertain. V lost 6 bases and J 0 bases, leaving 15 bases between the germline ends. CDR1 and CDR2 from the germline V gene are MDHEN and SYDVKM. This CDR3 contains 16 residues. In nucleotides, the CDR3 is TGTGCCAGCAGCCTCGACATGCGGCTAGCCAAAAACATTCAGTACTTC. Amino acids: CASSLDMRLAKNIQYF.

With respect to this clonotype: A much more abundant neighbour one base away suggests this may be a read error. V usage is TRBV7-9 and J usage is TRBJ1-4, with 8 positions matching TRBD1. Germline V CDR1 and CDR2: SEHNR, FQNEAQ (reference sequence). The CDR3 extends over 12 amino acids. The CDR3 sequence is CATSLVGQDPFF. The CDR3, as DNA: TGTGCCACCAGCTTAGTGGGACAGGACCCATTTTTT. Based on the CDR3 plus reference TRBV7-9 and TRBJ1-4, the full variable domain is DTGVSQNPRHKITKRGQNVTFRCDPISEHNRLYWYRQTLGQGPEFLTYFQNEAQLEKSRLLSDRFSAERPKGSFSTLEIQRTEQGDSAMYLCATSLVGQDPFFGSGTQLSVL.

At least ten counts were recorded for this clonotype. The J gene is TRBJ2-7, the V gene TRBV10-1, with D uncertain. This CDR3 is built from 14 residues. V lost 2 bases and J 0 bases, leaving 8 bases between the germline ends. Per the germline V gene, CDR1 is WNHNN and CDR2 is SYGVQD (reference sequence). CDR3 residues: CASSEGPHSYEQYF. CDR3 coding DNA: TGCGCCAGCAGTGAGGGACCACACTCCTACGAGCAGTACTTC.

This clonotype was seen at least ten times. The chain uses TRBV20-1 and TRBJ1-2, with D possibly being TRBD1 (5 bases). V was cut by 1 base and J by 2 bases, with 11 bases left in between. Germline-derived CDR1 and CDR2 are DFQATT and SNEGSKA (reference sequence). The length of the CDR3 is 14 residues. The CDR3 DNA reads TGCAGTGCTAGAGGTTTACAGGACAACTATGGCTACACCTTC. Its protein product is CSARGLQDNYGYTF.

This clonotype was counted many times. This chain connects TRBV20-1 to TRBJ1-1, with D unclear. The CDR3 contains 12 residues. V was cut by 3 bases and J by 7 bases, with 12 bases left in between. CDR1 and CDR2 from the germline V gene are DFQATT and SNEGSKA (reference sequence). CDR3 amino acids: CSASSREFEAFF. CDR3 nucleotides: TGCAGTGCTAGTAGCCGGGAGTTTGAAGCTTTCTTT.

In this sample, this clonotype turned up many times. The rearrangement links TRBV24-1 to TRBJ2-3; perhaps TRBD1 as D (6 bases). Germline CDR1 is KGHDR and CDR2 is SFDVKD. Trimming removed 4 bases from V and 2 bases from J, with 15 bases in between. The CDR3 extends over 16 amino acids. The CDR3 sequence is CATSDPNREFTDTQYF. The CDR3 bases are TGTGCCACCAGTGACCCTAACAGGGAATTCACAGATACGCAGTATTTT.

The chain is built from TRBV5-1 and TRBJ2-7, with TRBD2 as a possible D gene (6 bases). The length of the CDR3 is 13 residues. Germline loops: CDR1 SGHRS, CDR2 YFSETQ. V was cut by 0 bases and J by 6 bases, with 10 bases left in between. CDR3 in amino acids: CASSLVGGFEQYF. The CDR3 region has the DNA TGCGCCAGCAGCTTGGTGGGGGGATTCGAGCAGTACTTC.

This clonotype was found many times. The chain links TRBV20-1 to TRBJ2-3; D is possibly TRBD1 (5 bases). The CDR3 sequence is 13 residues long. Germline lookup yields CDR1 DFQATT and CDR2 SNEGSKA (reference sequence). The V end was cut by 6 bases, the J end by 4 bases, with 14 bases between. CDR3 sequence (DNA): TGCAGTGCCACCCCCGACAGAGCAGATACGCAGTATTTT. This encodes CSATPDRADTQYF.

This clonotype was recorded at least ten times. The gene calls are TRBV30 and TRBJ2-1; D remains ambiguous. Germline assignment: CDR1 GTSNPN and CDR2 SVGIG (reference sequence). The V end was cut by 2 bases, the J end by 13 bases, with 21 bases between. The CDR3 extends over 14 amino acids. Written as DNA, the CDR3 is TGTGCCTGGAGTCCCTTGGGCTTTATACTTCACCAGTTCTTC. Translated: CAWSPLGFILHQFF.

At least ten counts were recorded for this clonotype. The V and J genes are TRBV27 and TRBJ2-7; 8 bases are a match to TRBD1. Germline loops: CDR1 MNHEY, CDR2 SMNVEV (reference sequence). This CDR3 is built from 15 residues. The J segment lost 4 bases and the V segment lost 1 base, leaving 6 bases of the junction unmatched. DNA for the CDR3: TGTGCCAGCAGTTTATACCCGTACAGGGGGTACGAGCAGTACTTC. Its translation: CASSLYPYRGYEQYF.

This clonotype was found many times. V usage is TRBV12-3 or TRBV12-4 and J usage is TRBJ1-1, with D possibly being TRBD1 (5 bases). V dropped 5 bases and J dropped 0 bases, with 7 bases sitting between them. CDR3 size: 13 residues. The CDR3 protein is CASSRQMNTEAFF. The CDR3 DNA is TGTGCCAGCAGTCGACAGATGAACACTGAAGCTTTCTTT.

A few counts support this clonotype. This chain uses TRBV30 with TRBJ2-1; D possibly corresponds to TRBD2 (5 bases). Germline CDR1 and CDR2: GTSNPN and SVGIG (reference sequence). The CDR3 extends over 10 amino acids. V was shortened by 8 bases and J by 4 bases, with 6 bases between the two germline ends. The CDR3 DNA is TGTGCCGGAGGATACAATGAGCAGTTCTTC. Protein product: CAGGYNEQFF.

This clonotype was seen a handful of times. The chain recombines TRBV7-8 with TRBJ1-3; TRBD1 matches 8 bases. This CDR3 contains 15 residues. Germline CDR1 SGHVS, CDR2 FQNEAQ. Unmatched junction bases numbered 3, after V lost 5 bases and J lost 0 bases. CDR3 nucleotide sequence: TGTGCCAGCAGCATAGGACAGGGCTCTGGAAACACCATATATTTT. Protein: CASSIGQGSGNTIYF.

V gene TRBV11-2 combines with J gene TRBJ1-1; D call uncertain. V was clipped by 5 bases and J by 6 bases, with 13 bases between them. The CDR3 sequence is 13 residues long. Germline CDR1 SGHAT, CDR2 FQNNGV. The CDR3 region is CASSVQITAEAFF. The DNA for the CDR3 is TGTGCCAGCAGCGTACAGATAACTGCTGAAGCTTTCTTT.

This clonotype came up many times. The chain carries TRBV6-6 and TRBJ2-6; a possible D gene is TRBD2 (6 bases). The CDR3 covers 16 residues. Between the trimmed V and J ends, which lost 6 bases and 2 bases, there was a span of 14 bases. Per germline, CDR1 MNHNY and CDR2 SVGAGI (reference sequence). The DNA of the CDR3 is TGTGCCAGCAGATCAGTCGGCGGGGCTGGGGCCAACGTCCTGACTTTC. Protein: CASRSVGGAGANVLTF.

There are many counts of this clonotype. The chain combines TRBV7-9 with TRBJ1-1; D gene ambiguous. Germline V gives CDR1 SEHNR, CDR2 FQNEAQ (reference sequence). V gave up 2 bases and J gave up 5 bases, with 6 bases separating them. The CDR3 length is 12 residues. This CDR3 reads CASSLQRTEAFF. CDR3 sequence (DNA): TGTGCCAGCAGCTTACAGAGGACTGAAGCTTTCTTT.

This CDR3 reads CAWGGLAGRRNEQFF. CDR3 DNA: TGTGCCTGGGGGGGACTAGCGGGACGCCGGAATGAGCAGTTCTTC. This sequence joins TRBV30 and TRBJ2-1; 13 bases are a match to TRBD2. Germline assignment: CDR1 GTSNPN and CDR2 SVGIG (reference sequence). V lost 5 bases to trimming and J lost 7 bases; unmatched junction nucleotides: 8. The CDR3 sequence is 15 residues long.

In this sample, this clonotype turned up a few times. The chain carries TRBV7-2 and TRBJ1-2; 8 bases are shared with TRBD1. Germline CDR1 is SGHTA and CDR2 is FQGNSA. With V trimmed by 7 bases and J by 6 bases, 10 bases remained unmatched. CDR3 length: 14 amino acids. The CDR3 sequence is CASIRQGARDGYTF. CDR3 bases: TGTGCCAGCATCCGCCAGGGGGCCAGGGATGGCTACACCTTC.

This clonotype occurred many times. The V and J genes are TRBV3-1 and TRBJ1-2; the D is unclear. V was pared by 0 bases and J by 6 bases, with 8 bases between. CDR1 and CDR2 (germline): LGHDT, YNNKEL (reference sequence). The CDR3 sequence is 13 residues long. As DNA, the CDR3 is TGTGCCAGCAGCCAAGATAGTGGCCATGGCTACACCTTC. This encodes CASSQDSGHGYTF. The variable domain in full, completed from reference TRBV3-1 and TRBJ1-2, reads DTAVSQTPKYLVTQMGNDKSIKCEQNLGHDTMYWYKQDSKKFLKIMFSYNNKELIINETVPNRFSPKSPDKAHLNLHINSLELGDSAVYFCASSQDSGHGYTFGSGTRLTVV.

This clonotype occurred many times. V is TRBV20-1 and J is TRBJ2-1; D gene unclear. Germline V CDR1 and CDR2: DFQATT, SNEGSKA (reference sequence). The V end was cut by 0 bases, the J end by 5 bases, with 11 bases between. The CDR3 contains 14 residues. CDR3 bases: TGCAGTGCTAGAGACGGTACAGTACACAATGAGCAGTTCTTC. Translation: CSARDGTVHNEQFF.